This record looks at one T cell receptor beta chain sequence and its context. Its target is not known. This sample is drawn from a study of cytomegalovirus exposure and HLA in healthy donors. Whole-study findings and limits: Usually a TCR sequence was rare, but some public TCRs were found in many donors. Altogether, more than 150 TCR beta chains were recorded as cytomegalovirus-associated.

The V gene's germline CDR1 is LGHNA and CDR2 YNFKEQ. The CDR3 spans 18 residues. V lost 4 bases, J lost 0 bases, and 13 bases stayed unmatched. Likely unrecorded immune exposures existed in these nominally healthy donors. The PCR made use of 60 Vbeta and 13 Jbeta primers. The table came from immunoSEQ multiplex PCR; TCRdb's copy has only in-frame clones and leaves some out. This specimen shows roughly 140,000 clones; the ten leading clones hold 0.96%. The chain is built from TRBV4-2 and TRBJ2-3; 7 bases fit TRBD2. Input material: PBMCs. The receptor's source is a male donor in good health and CMV-seronegative. Written as DNA, the CDR3 is TGTGCCAGCAGCCGAGAGAACGGCGGGGGATCTAGCACAGATACGCAGTATTTT. As protein: CASSRENGGGSSTDTQYF.